This note documents a single TCR beta chain sequence. The antigen is unknown. This entry belongs to a study of shared clonotypes between healthy human individuals. Whole-study findings and limits: Deeper or shallower sequencing was expected to change how clonotypes are shared among donors.

With V trimmed by 3 bases and J by 4 bases, 8 bases remained unmatched. The CDR3 has 16 amino acids. CDR1 is MNHNS and CDR2 is SASEGT in the germline V gene. TCRdb's copy holds only in-frame clones and misses some; the assay was immunoSEQ multiplex PCR. The sample has millions of clones, about 92% seen once. Investigators divided CD4+ cells into CD45RA+ naive and CD45RA-negative memory subsets. The chain joins TRBV6-1 to TRBJ1-2, with 10 bases lining up with TRBD1. This TCR was sampled from a young man in good health. The source material was naive CD4+ T cells sorted from blood. Subset meaning: CD45RA+ positively selected. The CDR3 region has the DNA TGTGCCAGCAGTGACCCCGGGACAGGGGTTCGCTATGGCTACACCTTC. Its translation: CASSDPGTGVRYGYTF.